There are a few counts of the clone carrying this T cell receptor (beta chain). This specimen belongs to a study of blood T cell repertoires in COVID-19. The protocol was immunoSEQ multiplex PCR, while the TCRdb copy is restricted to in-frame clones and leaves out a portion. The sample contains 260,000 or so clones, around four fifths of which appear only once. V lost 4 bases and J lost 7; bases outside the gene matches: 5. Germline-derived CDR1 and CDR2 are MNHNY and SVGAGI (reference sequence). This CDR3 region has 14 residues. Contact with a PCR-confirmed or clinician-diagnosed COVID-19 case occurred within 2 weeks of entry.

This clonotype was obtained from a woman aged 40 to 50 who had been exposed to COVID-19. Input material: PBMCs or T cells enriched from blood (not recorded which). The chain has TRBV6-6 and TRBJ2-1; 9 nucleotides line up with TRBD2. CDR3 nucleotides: TGTGCCAGCAGTTTAGCGGGGGAACAGAATGAGCAGTTCTTC. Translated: CASSLAGEQNEQFF.